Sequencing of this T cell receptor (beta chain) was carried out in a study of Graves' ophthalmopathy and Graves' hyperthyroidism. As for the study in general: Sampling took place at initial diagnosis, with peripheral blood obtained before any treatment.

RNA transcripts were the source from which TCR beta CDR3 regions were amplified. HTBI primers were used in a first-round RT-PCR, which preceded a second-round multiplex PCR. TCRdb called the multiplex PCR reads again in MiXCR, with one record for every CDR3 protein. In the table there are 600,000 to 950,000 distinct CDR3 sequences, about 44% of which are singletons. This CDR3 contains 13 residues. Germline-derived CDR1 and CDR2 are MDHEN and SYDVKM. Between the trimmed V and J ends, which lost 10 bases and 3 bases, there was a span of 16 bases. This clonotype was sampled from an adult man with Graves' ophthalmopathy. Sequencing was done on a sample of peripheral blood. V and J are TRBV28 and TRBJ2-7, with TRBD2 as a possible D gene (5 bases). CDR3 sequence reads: CANLPDLYYEQYF. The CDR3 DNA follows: TGTGCCAACCTACCGGACTTATACTACGAGCAGTACTTC.